Listed here is a single TCR beta chain. Antigen specificity is unknown. The data were obtained in a study of CD8 T cells in Susac syndrome. Study observations and caveats: The Susac syndrome CD4+ T cell repertoires displayed no clonal expansion.

Negative isolation yielded CD8+ and CD4+ T cells; FACS enriched TEMRA cells. Random hexamers primed reverse transcription of 0.5 to 1 ug RNA. The CDR3 of TCR beta was amplified by immunoSEQ multiplex PCR across 54 Vbeta and 13 Jbeta. TCRdb re-derived calls from the immunoSEQ multiplex PCR reads in MiXCR, one entry per CDR3 protein. The sample includes around 200,000 distinct CDR3 sequences, roughly 94% of them seen just once. V was cut by 1 base and J by 8 bases, with 17 bases left in between. This CDR3 contains 15 residues. Germline-derived CDR1 and CDR2 are SGHDN and FVKESK. Sample: CD4+ T cells from PBMCs. This TCR was sampled from a human donor with Susac syndrome. The chain uses TRBV14 and TRBJ1-2, with D perhaps TRBD1 (5 bases). CDR3 region: CASSQVYGGGVGYTF. The DNA of the CDR3 is TGTGCCAGCAGCCAAGTCTATGGGGGGGGAGTCGGCTACACCTTC.